Shown below are 13 T cell receptor beta chains from a single sample sequenced in a study of blood T cells in healthy people across ages. Combining a sample-barcoded 5' primer with a J-beta primer mix, a second PCR ran for roughly 7 to 12 cycles. Each CDR3 protein is one row after TCRdb ran MiXCR on the 5' RACE reads. The sample shows 700,000 to 900,000 distinct CDR3 sequences, around a quarter of them seen only once. The sample also formed part of further work on T cells of mothers and their children.

Sequenced sample: blood. The source of these receptors is a boy between 10 and 17 years old in good health.

The chain carries TRBV18 and TRBJ2-1; no firm D call. V was trimmed by 2 bases and J by 0 bases, leaving 8 bases between them. The CDR3 contains 15 residues. CDR1 is KGHSH, CDR2 LQKENI, per germline. CDR3 sequence: CASSPTESSYNEQFF. The CDR3, as DNA: TGTGCCAGCTCACCAACCGAGAGCTCCTACAATGAGCAGTTCTTC.

This clonotype was picked up a small number of times. The J gene is TRBJ2-5, the V gene TRBV4-1; TRBD1 might be the D (8 bases). V was clipped by 4 bases and J by 5 bases, with 20 bases between them. Germline V gene lookup returns CDR1 MGHRA and CDR2 YSYEKL. The CDR3 has 16 residues. CDR3 sequence (DNA): TGCGCCAGCAGCCTTCCCGGGGGGCAGGGGGCCGAGACCCAGTACTTC. It codes for CASSLPGGQGAETQYF.

The chain carries TRBV5-1 and TRBJ2-1; TRBD1 might be the D (6 bases). Germline CDR1 reads SGHRS; CDR2 reads YFSETQ. With 3 bases removed from V and 0 bases from J, the gap between germline ends came to 10 bases. The CDR3 extends over 15 amino acids. Here the CDR3 DNA reads TGCGCCAGCAGCTGGGGACACGGCTCCTACAATGAGCAGTTCTTC. Translating gives CASSWGHGSYNEQFF. Full variable domain (outside the CDR3, taken from reference TRBV5-1 and TRBJ2-1): KAGVTQTPRYLIKTRGQQVTLSCSPISGHRSVSWYQQTPGQGLQFLFEYFSETQRNKGNFPGRFSGRQFSNSRSEMNVSTLELGDSALYLCASSWGHGSYNEQFFGPGTRLTVL.

This clonotype was seen only a few times. V is TRBV29-1 and J is TRBJ1-5; perhaps TRBD1 as D (6 bases). Germline V gives CDR1 SQVTM, CDR2 ANQGSEA. This CDR3 region has 12 residues. With 6 bases removed from V and 3 bases from J, the gap between germline ends came to 9 bases. The DNA for the CDR3 is TGCAGCGTAGGGGGGGTCAATCAGCCCCAGCATTTT. Residues: CSVGGVNQPQHF.

A few counts support this clonotype. The chain employs TRBV4-2 and TRBJ2-3; possibly TRBD2 for D (6 bases). Between the trimmed V and J ends, which lost 7 bases and 4 bases, there was a span of 12 bases. Germline assignment: CDR1 LGHNA and CDR2 YNFKEQ. The length of the CDR3 is 13 residues. The DNA for the CDR3 is TGTGCCAGCAACCTAGGCGGGGCAGATACGCAGTATTTT. Protein product: CASNLGGADTQYF.

This clonotype was counted once. V usage is TRBV3-1 and J usage is TRBJ2-1, with D perhaps matching TRBD2 (5 bases). Trimming removed 0 bases from V and 8 bases from J, with 11 bases in between. The CDR3 covers 14 residues. Germline CDR1 is LGHDT and CDR2 is YNNKEL (reference sequence). CDR3 coding DNA: TGTGCCAGCAGCCAAGAAATGATGGGAGATGAGCAGTTCTTC. It yields the protein CASSQEMMGDEQFF.

This sequence joins TRBV7-3 and TRBJ2-5; D possibly uses TRBD1 or TRBD2 (5 bases each). The DNA matches TRBJ2-7 better at its end, which makes the J call doubtful. CDR3 length equals 15 residues. From germline, CDR1 is SGHTA and CDR2 FQGTGA. The CDR3 DNA reads as TGTGCCAGCAGCTTAACAAGGGACCATTCCTACGAGCAGTACTTC. It is translated as CASSLTRDHSYEQYF.

The chain couples TRBV7-9 to TRBJ2-5, with a tentative D call TRBD2 (5 bases). CDR1 is SEHNR and CDR2 is FQNEAQ in the germline V gene (reference sequence). Trimming removed 2 bases from V and 11 bases from J, with 9 bases in between. The CDR3 length is 11 residues. This CDR3 reads CASSLSSGQYF. The CDR3, as DNA: TGTGCCAGCAGCTTATCGTCGGGGCAGTACTTC.

This clonotype was seen repeatedly, ten times or more. This chain joins TRBV13 and TRBJ2-5, with a weak D call TRBD2 (5 bases). V was cut by 4 bases and J by 5 bases, with 8 bases left in between. CDR1 is PRHDT and CDR2 is FYEKMQ in the germline V gene (reference sequence). The CDR3 sequence is 12 residues long. The CDR3 nucleotides read TGTGCCAGCAGCTGGGAGAGGGAGACCCAGTACTTC. Translated, it gives CASSWERETQYF.

The gene calls are TRBV6-1 and TRBJ2-3; either TRBD1 or TRBD2 may supply D (6 bases each). The CDR3 has 14 residues. The V and J ends lost 7 bases and 6 bases respectively, with 17 bases between them. Germline CDR1 and CDR2: MNHNS and SASEGT. CDR3 sequence: CASILSWGADTQYF. DNA for the CDR3: TGTGCCAGCATCCTCTCTTGGGGGGCCGATACGCAGTATTTT.

The V and J genes are TRBV20-1 and TRBJ2-5; TRBD1 or TRBD2 may be the D gene (5 bases each). The DNA end is more similar to TRBJ2-7, so the J call may be wrong. In germline, CDR1 is DFQATT, CDR2 SNEGSKA (reference sequence). This CDR3 region has 17 residues. CDR3 sequence reads: CSSREGARHLSSYEQYV. In DNA form, the CDR3 reads TGCAGTTCGAGGGAAGGGGCGCGACACCTAAGCTCCTACGAGCAGTACGTC.

This clonotype was detected a few times. The chain has TRBV3-1 and TRBJ1-2, with D unclear. The V gene's germline CDR1 is LGHDT and CDR2 YNNKEL (reference sequence). Trimming removed 3 bases at V and 4 bases at J, with 12 bases between. The CDR3 has 14 residues. CDR3 coding DNA: TGTGCCAGCAGCCACAGGAGGCGGTTCTATGGCTACACCTTC. Its protein product is CASSHRRRFYGYTF.

This clonotype has just a few counts. The genes are TRBV27 and TRBJ2-1; 8 bases match TRBD2. This CDR3 is built from 16 residues. Germline V gene data show CDR1 as MNHEY and CDR2 as SMNVEV (reference sequence). Unmatched junction bases numbered 8, after V lost 0 bases and J lost 7 bases. The CDR3 coding sequence is TGTGCCAGCAGTTTATCGGAGCGGGGGCCCTGGAATGAGCAGTTCTTC. Its translation: CASSLSERGPWNEQFF.